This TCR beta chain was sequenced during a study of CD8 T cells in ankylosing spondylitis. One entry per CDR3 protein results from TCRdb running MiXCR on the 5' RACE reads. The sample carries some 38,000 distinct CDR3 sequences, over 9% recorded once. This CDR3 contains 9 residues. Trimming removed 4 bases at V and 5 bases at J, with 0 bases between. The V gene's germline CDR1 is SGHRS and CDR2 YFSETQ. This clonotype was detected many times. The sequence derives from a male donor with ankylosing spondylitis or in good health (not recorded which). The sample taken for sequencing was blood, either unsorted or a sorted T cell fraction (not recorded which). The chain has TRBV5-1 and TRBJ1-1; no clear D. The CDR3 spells CASSTEAFF. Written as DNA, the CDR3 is TGCGCCAGCAGCACTGAAGCTTTCTTT.